This T cell receptor beta chain was sequenced during a study of T-cell memory formation after mild COVID-19. Whole-study results and caveats: Clones that contracted from day 15 to 85 were balanced CD4/CD8, while later expanders leaned CD4+.

The CDR3 extends over 11 amino acids. Per germline, CDR1 MGHRA and CDR2 YSYEKL. Trimming shortened V by 1 base and J by 15 bases, and 7 bases separated the two germline ends. As for this clonotype: Its antigen is currently unknown.

Sample barcodes and UMIs were carried by the TCR alpha and TCR beta cDNA libraries that 5'RACE generated with constant-segment primers. TCRdb re-called the 5' RACE reads with MiXCR, one entry per CDR3 protein. The sample has hundreds of thousands of distinct CDR3 sequences; roughly 20% are singletons. The chain carries TRBV4-1 and TRBJ1-6; no firm D call. The origin of this receptor is an adult woman who had mild COVID-19 (a few samples of this study predate the infection). Cell type and time point are not known. Sequencing was done on a sample of PBMCs or a T cell subset sorted from them (not recorded which). CDR3 coding DNA: TGCGCCAGCAGCCAAGGCCTACTCCTCCACTTT. It codes for CASSQGLLLHF.